The 28 T cell receptor beta chains given below trace back to one sample, sequenced in a study of blood T cell repertoires in COVID-19. Assay used: immunoSEQ multiplex PCR; TCRdb lists only in-frame clones, some missing. The data contain 45,000 to 55,000 clones, over 70% of them seen just once; the ten biggest clones take up under 15%. The material sequenced was peripheral blood. The source of these receptors is a human donor with active or convalescent COVID-19. The donor label of this sample is uncertain.

The CDR3 nucleotides are TGTGCCAGCTCACCACCGAGGCCGGGGGGTGAAGCTTTCTTT. It translates to CASSPPRPGGEAFF. V gene TRBV18 combines with J gene TRBJ1-1; D is perhaps TRBD1 (5 bases). The germline gives CDR1 KGHSH, CDR2 LQKENI. Trimming stripped 0 bases from V and 7 bases from J, with 12 bases between. The CDR3 is made up of 14 amino acids.

This sequence joins TRBV10-2 and TRBJ1-1; D may be TRBD1 (5 bases). The length of the CDR3 is 12 residues. V was clipped by 10 bases and J by 1 base, with 10 bases between them. Looked up from germline, CDR1 is WSHSY and CDR2 is SAAADI. The CDR3 nucleotides are TGCGCCACCTCTGACAGGAACACTGAAGCTTTCTTT. Protein: CATSDRNTEAFF.

With respect to this clone: Sequence at one end of the junction differs from germline and may be a read error. The CDR3 reads CASSLGLTTSGKDTQYF. DNA of the CDR3: TGTGCTAGCAGCTTAGGGCTGACGACTAGCGGGAAAGATACGCAGTATTTT. J is TRBJ2-3 and V is TRBV7-7; TRBD2 matches 11 bases. The length of the CDR3 is 17 residues. Germline assignment: CDR1 SSHAT and CDR2 FNYEAQ (reference sequence).

Only a few counts were recorded for this clone. The chain carries TRBV18 and TRBJ2-5; the D gene is possibly TRBD1 (6 bases). Germline CDR1 is KGHSH and CDR2 is LQKENI. The V end was cut by 4 bases, the J end by 1 base, with 10 bases between. The CDR3 has 14 amino acids. The CDR3: CASSQTGPQETQYF. CDR3 sequence (DNA): TGTGCCAGCTCACAGACAGGCCCCCAAGAGACCCAGTACTTC.

The chain couples TRBV7-3 to TRBJ2-1; 10 nucleotides agree with TRBD1. The germline gives CDR1 SGHTA, CDR2 FQGTGA. V lost 5 bases, J lost 7 bases, and 8 bases stayed unmatched. The CDR3 is made up of 15 amino acids. The CDR3 sequence: CASSQGQGEGNEQFF. The CDR3 DNA sequence: TGTGCCAGCAGCCAAGGACAGGGGGAGGGGAATGAGCAGTTCTTC.

The chain is built from TRBV5-1 and TRBJ2-1; TRBD1 might be the D (6 bases). In germline, CDR1 is SGHRS, CDR2 YFSETQ. This CDR3 contains 15 residues. The V end lost 0 bases, the J end lost 9 bases, and 16 bases lay between the germline ends. The chain's CDR3 is CASSLVGDLQGEQFF. The CDR3 coding sequence is TGCGCCAGCAGCTTGGTAGGGGATTTACAGGGTGAGCAGTTCTTC.

This clone was detected only a few times. CDR3 sequence reads: CASRLGAGDGTGELFF. CDR3 DNA: TGTGCAAGTCGCTTAGGGGCGGGAGACGGCACCGGGGAGCTGTTTTTT. This chain connects TRBV12-2 to TRBJ2-2; TRBD2 reflects the table's D call only, with no check against the DNA. TRBV12-2 is noted as a pseudogene. This CDR3 comprises 16 residues.

V gene TRBV28 combines with J gene TRBJ1-4, with 12 nucleotides matching TRBD1. The CDR3 has 19 amino acids. Germline-derived CDR1 and CDR2 are MDHEN and SYDVKM. After removal of 5 bases from V and 0 bases from J, the junction contained 10 bases not matched to a gene. CDR3 coding DNA: TGTGCCAGCAGTACCGGGACAGGGGGCTATTATACAACTAATGAAAAACTGTTTTTT. As protein: CASSTGTGGYYTTNEKLFF.

The rearrangement links TRBV28 to TRBJ1-2; 7 nucleotides line up with TRBD1. The J segment lost 8 bases and the V segment lost 7 bases, leaving 7 bases of the junction unmatched. The CDR3 sequence is 12 residues long. Germline V lookup: CDR1 MDHEN, CDR2 SYDVKM. The CDR3 nucleotides are TGTGCCAGCAATTCAGGGGGGTACGGCTACACCTTC. The encoded protein is CASNSGGYGYTF.

This clone was seen only once. The chain links TRBV19 to TRBJ1-5; tentatively, D is TRBD1 (6 bases). V was clipped by 8 bases and J by 6 bases, with 17 bases between them. Per the germline V gene, CDR1 is LNHDA and CDR2 is SQIVND (reference sequence). The CDR3 contains 14 residues. The chain's CDR3 is CASSNRVGGQPQHF. The DNA of the CDR3 is TGTGCCAGTTCTAACAGGGTGGGTGGTCAGCCCCAGCATTTT.

The V gene is TRBV6-6, the J gene TRBJ1-3, with a possible D match to TRBD1 (6 bases). Looked up from germline, CDR1 is MNHNY and CDR2 is SVGAGI (reference sequence). V was clipped by 4 bases and J by 3 bases, with 10 bases between them. This CDR3 contains 14 residues. This CDR3 reads CASSSQGYGNTIYF. CDR3 DNA sequence: TGTGCCAGCAGTTCGCAGGGGTATGGAAACACCATATATTTT.

The rearrangement joins TRBV4-2 to TRBJ1-5; D possibly corresponds to TRBD1 (6 bases). Trimming left V 2 bases short and J 5 bases short, with 7 bases between. The CDR3 is made up of 13 amino acids. Germline lookup yields CDR1 LGHNA and CDR2 YNFKEQ. The CDR3 is CASSQSGDQPQHF. For the CDR3, the DNA is TGTGCCAGCAGCCAATCAGGGGATCAGCCCCAGCATTTT.

The CDR3 loop is CASSRKETIYEQYF. CDR3 DNA sequence: TGTGCCAGCAGCCGTAAGGAGACTATCTACGAGCAGTACTTC. The chain employs TRBV7-6 and TRBJ2-7; D is perhaps TRBD2 (5 bases). CDR3 length equals 14 residues. Trimming removed 5 bases at V and 3 bases at J, with 14 bases between. Germline V lookup: CDR1 SGHVS, CDR2 FNYEAQ.

This sequence joins TRBV5-1 and TRBJ2-2; possible D gene TRBD2, 7 bases. V lost 7 bases, J lost 2 bases, and 18 bases lay in between. CDR3 length: 16 amino acids. Germline V gene lookup returns CDR1 SGHRS and CDR2 YFSETQ. CDR3: CASDPEGGINTGELFF. The CDR3 DNA reads as TGCGCCAGCGACCCCGAGGGGGGGATCAACACCGGGGAGCTGTTTTTT.

The rearrangement uses TRBV9 and TRBJ2-3; D is possibly TRBD2 (6 bases). CDR1 and CDR2 from the germline V gene are SGDLS and YYNGEE. This CDR3 is 16 amino acids long. Trimming shortened V by 0 bases and J by 6 bases, and 17 bases separated the two germline ends. This CDR3 is CASSVATASALDTQYF. In DNA form, the CDR3 reads TGTGCCAGCAGCGTAGCTACCGCTAGCGCGTTGGATACGCAGTATTTT. The entire variable domain, with the rest obtained from reference TRBV9 and TRBJ2-3, is as follows: DSGVTQTPKHLITATGQRVTLRCSPRSGDLSVYWYQQSLDQGLQFLIQYYNGEERAKGNILERFSAQQFPDLHSELNLSSLELGDSALYFCASSVATASALDTQYFGPGTRLTVL.

The V call is TRBV18, the J call TRBJ1-3; no clear D gene. Germline values: CDR1 KGHSH, CDR2 LQKENI. V was clipped by 3 bases and J by 8 bases, with 26 bases between them. The CDR3 runs to 18 residues. The CDR3 here is CASSPTGRRTGVGHTIYF. DNA for the CDR3: TGTGCCAGCTCACCCACCGGACGTAGGACGGGAGTCGGACACACCATATATTTT.

This clone showed up just a few times. The chain joins TRBV29-1 to TRBJ2-3; TRBD2 agrees at 8 bases. The germline CDR1 and CDR2 sequences are SQVTM and ANQGSEA. J gave up 4 bases and V 3 bases, and 6 bases lay outside the gene matches. The CDR3 contains 14 residues. The CDR3 DNA sequence: TGCAGCGTTGATCTGCGGGAGGCGGCAGATACGCAGTATTTT. Its protein product is CSVDLREAADTQYF.

V gene TRBV5-1 combines with J gene TRBJ2-3; a weak D match, TRBD2 (6 bases). The CDR3 is made up of 15 amino acids. V shed 0 bases and J shed 6 bases, with 14 bases lying between them. Germline loops: CDR1 SGHRS, CDR2 YFSETQ. CDR3 sequence reads: CASSLAREVGDTQYF. The CDR3 DNA follows: TGCGCCAGCAGCTTGGCAAGGGAGGTCGGGGATACGCAGTATTTT.

V usage is TRBV9 and J usage is TRBJ2-2, with a tentative D call TRBD2 (6 bases). Germline V gives CDR1 SGDLS, CDR2 YYNGEE. CDR3 length equals 19 residues. V lost 4 bases, J lost 2 bases, and 24 bases lay in between. This CDR3 reads CASSLPGVWAESNTGELFF. The DNA of the CDR3 is TGTGCCAGCAGCCTACCGGGGGTATGGGCGGAGTCAAACACCGGGGAGCTGTTTTTT.

The rearrangement joins TRBV15 to TRBJ2-1; TRBD1 agrees at 10 bases. Germline CDR1 is LNHNV and CDR2 is YYDKDF (reference sequence). The V gene end was trimmed by 6 bases and the J gene end by 12 bases; junction bases not matched to a gene: 8. The CDR3 spans 13 residues. This CDR3 reads CATRGTGALLQFF. For the CDR3, the DNA is TGTGCCACCAGGGGGACAGGGGCGCTCCTGCAGTTCTTC.

The rearrangement links TRBV7-9 to TRBJ2-7; 8 bases agree with TRBD2. The CDR3 covers 16 residues. With 3 bases clipped from V and 2 bases from J, the junction kept 9 bases outside the gene matches. CDR1 SEHNR and CDR2 FQNEAQ come from the germline V gene (reference sequence). The CDR3 nucleotides are TGTGCCAGCAGCTTCGAACGTAGCGGGAAAACCTACGAGCAGTACTTC. This codes for CASSFERSGKTYEQYF. Full variable domain (missing parts from reference TRBV7-9 and TRBJ2-7): DTGVSQNPRHKITKRGQNVTFRCDPISEHNRLYWYRQTLGQGPEFLTYFQNEAQLEKSRLLSDRFSAERPKGSFSTLEIQRTEQGDSAMYLCASSFERSGKTYEQYFGPGTRLTVT.

The chain links TRBV11-3 to TRBJ2-2; TRBD2 is a possible D gene (6 bases). V gave up 5 bases and J gave up 4 bases, with 20 bases separating them. The V gene's germline CDR1 is SGHNT and CDR2 YENEEA. The CDR3 length is 17 residues. This CDR3 reads CASSRYPPGGSTGELFF. The CDR3 DNA sequence: TGTGCCAGCAGCCGATATCCTCCCGGGGGATCCACCGGGGAGCTGTTTTTT.

This clone was found a few times. The chain employs TRBV4-3 and TRBJ2-1, with TRBD1 matching over 7 bases. This CDR3 spans 15 amino acids. V dropped 0 bases and J dropped 8; count of bases not matched to a gene: 7. The germline V gene has CDR1 LGHNA and CDR2 YSLEER. The CDR3 region has the DNA TGCGCCAGCAGCCAAGATCGGGACAGTCTCTATGAGCAGTTCTTC. It yields the protein CASSQDRDSLYEQFF.

V and J are TRBV5-4 and TRBJ1-1, with 7 bases matching TRBD1. Germline lookup yields CDR1 SGHNT and CDR2 YYREEE (reference sequence). The CDR3 extends over 16 amino acids. The ends lost 4 bases at V and 1 base at J; junction bases unmatched: 10. In nucleotides, the CDR3 is TGTGCCAGCAGCATATACAGGGGATCGAGGAACACTGAAGCTTTCTTT. Amino acid sequence: CASSIYRGSRNTEAFF.

V and J are TRBV25-1 and TRBJ2-1, with TRBD1 as a possible D gene (6 bases). The CDR3 loop spans 15 amino acids. V was clipped by 1 base and J by 10 bases, with 17 bases between them. Germline-derived CDR1 and CDR2 are MGHDK and SYGVNS. CDR3 protein: CASSESRGTSGEQFF. For the CDR3, the DNA is TGTGCCAGCAGTGAATCCAGGGGAACATCGGGGGAGCAGTTCTTC.

The rearrangement joins TRBV28 to TRBJ1-2; TRBD1 matches 7 bases. This CDR3 contains 14 residues. The V gene's germline CDR1 is MDHEN and CDR2 SYDVKM. Germline trimming cut 4 bases from V and 4 bases from J; bases unmatched to any gene: 6. CDR3 sequence: CASSSETGSYGYTF. As DNA, the CDR3 is TGTGCCAGCAGTTCCGAGACAGGGAGCTATGGCTACACCTTC.

CDR3 residues: CAISVQGAKTEAFF. CDR3 sequence (DNA): TGTGCCATCAGTGTTCAGGGGGCGAAAACTGAAGCTTTCTTT. The J gene is TRBJ1-1, the V gene TRBV10-3, with 8 nucleotides matching TRBD1. Germline trimming cut 4 bases from V and 5 bases from J; bases unmatched to any gene: 6. The CDR3 is 14 residues long. CDR1 is ENHRY and CDR2 is SYGVKD in the germline V gene.

The rearrangement joins TRBV9 to TRBJ2-7; 12 positions match TRBD2. The CDR3 runs 21 residues. V dropped 0 bases and J dropped 7; count of bases not matched to a gene: 23. Germline loops: CDR1 SGDLS, CDR2 YYNGEE. CDR3 sequence reads: CASSVGGLAGKIPTGLGEQYF. The CDR3 DNA sequence: TGTGCCAGCAGCGTAGGTGGACTAGCGGGAAAGATACCTACGGGGTTGGGGGAGCAGTACTTC.